Listed below are T cell receptor beta chains from one sample, sequenced in a study of blood T cell repertoires in COVID-19. The assay was immunoSEQ multiplex PCR, and TCRdb's table has in-frame clones only and misses some. The sample lists 250,000 to 350,000 clones, more than 75% occurring once. Sequenced input: peripheral blood. The receptor set was obtained from a woman between 45 and 60 years old who had recovered from COVID-19. Both conserved end residues are part of each CDR3. A D gene is named only where the DNA matches it firmly. Only some rows state a clone size, as once, few, many or a class for expanded clones.

TRBV7-9	.	once	TRBJ1-6	TGTGCCAGCAGCTCCGGACAGTCCAGCTCCTATAATTCACCCCTCCACTTT	CASSSGQSSSYNSPLHF
TRBV2	TRBD1	.	TRBJ1-6	TGTGCCAGCAGACAGACAGGGGGAAATTCACCCCTCCACTTT	CASRQTGGNSPLHF
TRBV10-3	TRBD1	.	TRBJ2-5	TGTGCCATCAGTGGGGGGACAGACCAAGAGACCCAGTACTTC	CAISGGTDQETQYF
TRBV6-2/TRBV6-3	.	.	TRBJ2-5	TGTGCCAGCAGCCTCCACAGGTTTTCGGAGACCCAGTACTTC	CASSLHRFSETQYF
TRBV28	TRBD1	.	TRBJ1-2	TGTGCCAGCAGTTCTCATGACAGGGCTAGCTACACCTTC	CASSSHDRASYTF
TRBV19	.	.	TRBJ2-7	TGTGCCAGTAGTATAGCCAGCAGGTCCGAACAGTACTTC	CASSIASRSEQYF
TRBV9	TRBD1	.	TRBJ1-1	TGTGCCAGCAGCCCCGACAGGGACACTGAAGCTTTCTTT	CASSPDRDTEAFF
TRBV21-1	.	.	TRBJ1-3	TGTGCCAGCAGCAAGTCTGGCAGCGCAACCTCTGGAAACACCATATATTTT	CASSKSGSATSGNTIYF
TRBV18	TRBD1	.	TRBJ2-3	TGTGCCAGCTCAGATCAGGGGGCAACCGCAGATACGCAGTATTTT	CASSDQGATADTQYF
TRBV3-1/TRBV3-2	TRBD1	.	TRBJ2-5	TGTGCCAGCAGCCAAGGGACAGGGGCCCGAGAGACCCAGTACTTC	CASSQGTGARETQYF
TRBV7-9	TRBD1	once	TRBJ2-4	TGTGCCAGCAGCCCAACAGGGGGCTATTCCAAAAACATTCAGTACTTC	CASSPTGGYSKNIQYF
TRBV5-5	.	.	TRBJ2-4	TGTGCCAGCAGCTTTAACTCAGGAGGTCAAAACATTCAGTACTTC	CASSFNSGGQNIQYF